The 4 T cell receptor beta chains below all came from one sample that was sequenced in a study of blood T cell repertoires in COVID-19. Some clones are missing from TCRdb's copy, which holds only in-frame ones; the method was immunoSEQ multiplex PCR. There are approximately 300,000 clones in the sample; around 89% occur only once, and roughly 6% lies in the top ten. The sample was peripheral blood. Receptors were obtained from a woman in her forties or fifties with COVID-19, enrolled during active disease.

The rearrangement uses TRBV29-1 and TRBJ1-2, with 9 nucleotides matching TRBD1. The CDR3 sequence is 13 residues long. The junction had 6 bases not matched to a gene; V was cut back by 7 bases and J by 3 bases. Germline CDR1 and CDR2: SQVTM and ANQGSEA. This CDR3 is CSATGQGDYGYTF. CDR3 coding DNA: TGCAGCGCTACGGGACAGGGCGACTATGGCTACACCTTC.

The chain carries TRBV29-1 and TRBJ1-1; D gene uncertain. The CDR3 runs 13 residues. Per germline, CDR1 SQVTM and CDR2 ANQGSEA. The ends were cut back, 4 bases at V and 1 base at J, with 10 bases in the middle. In DNA form, the CDR3 reads TGCAGCGTTGGTGGTCGGGAGAACACTGAAGCTTTCTTT. Translating gives CSVGGRENTEAFF.

The gene calls are TRBV9 and TRBJ2-7; 7 positions match TRBD2. This CDR3 is built from 16 residues. V trimming: 0 bases; J trimming: 0 bases; junction bases outside the gene matches: 6. Looked up from germline, CDR1 is SGDLS and CDR2 is YYNGEE. CDR3 loop: CASSVEASGISYEQYF. The CDR3 DNA sequence: TGTGCCAGCAGCGTAGAGGCTAGCGGAATCTCCTACGAGCAGTACTTC. Full variable domain (rest looked up from reference TRBV9 and TRBJ2-7): DSGVTQTPKHLITATGQRVTLRCSPRSGDLSVYWYQQSLDQGLQFLIQYYNGEERAKGNILERFSAQQFPDLHSELNLSSLELGDSALYFCASSVEASGISYEQYFGPGTRLTVT.

The V call is TRBV6-2 or TRBV6-3, the J call TRBJ2-7, with D hard to call. Deletions cut 6 bases from V and 7 bases from J, with 10 bases between. Germline V gene sequence: CDR1 MNHEY, CDR2 SVGEGT. There are 11 residues in the CDR3. The CDR3 sequence is CASSSLREQYF. In nucleotides, the CDR3 is TGTGCCAGCAGCTCCTTGAGGGAGCAGTACTTC.